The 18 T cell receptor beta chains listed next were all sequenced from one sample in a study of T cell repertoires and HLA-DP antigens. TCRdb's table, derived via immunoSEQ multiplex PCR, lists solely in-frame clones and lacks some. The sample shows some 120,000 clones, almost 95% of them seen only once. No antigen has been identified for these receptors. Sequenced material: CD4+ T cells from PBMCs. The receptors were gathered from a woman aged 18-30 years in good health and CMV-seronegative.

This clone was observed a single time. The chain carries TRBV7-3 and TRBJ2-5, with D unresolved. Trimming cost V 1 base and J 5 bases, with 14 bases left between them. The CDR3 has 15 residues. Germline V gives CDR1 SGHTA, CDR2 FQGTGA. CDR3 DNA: TGTGCCAGCAGCTTAAATGGTGGCGTCCGGGAGACCCAGTACTTC. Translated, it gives CASSLNGGVRETQYF. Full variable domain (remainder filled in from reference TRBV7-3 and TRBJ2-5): GAGVSQTPSNKVTEKGKYVELRCDPISGHTALYWYRQSLGQGPEFLIYFQGTGAADDSGLPNDRFFAVRPEGSVSTLKIQRTERGDSAVYLCASSLNGGVRETQYFGPGTRLLVL.

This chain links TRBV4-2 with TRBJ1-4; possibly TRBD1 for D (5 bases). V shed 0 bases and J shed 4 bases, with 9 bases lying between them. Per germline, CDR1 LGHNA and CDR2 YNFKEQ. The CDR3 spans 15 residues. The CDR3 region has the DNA TGTGCCAGCAGCCAAGAGCAGGGACTTAATGAAAAACTGTTTTTT. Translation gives CASSQEQGLNEKLFF.

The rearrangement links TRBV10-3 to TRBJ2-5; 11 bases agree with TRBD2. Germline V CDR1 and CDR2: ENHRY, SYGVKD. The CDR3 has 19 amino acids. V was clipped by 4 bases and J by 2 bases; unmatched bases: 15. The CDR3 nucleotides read TGTGCCATCAGTGCCAGAGGGACTAGCGGAGGAAGGGGGCAAGAGACCCAGTACTTC. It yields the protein CAISARGTSGGRGQETQYF.

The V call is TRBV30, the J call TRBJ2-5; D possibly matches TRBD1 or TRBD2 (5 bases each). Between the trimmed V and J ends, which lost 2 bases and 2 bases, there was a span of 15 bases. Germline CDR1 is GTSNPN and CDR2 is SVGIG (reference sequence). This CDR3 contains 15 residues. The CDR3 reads CAWSTGQGPQETQYF. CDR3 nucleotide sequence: TGTGCCTGGAGTACCGGTCAGGGACCTCAAGAGACCCAGTACTTC.

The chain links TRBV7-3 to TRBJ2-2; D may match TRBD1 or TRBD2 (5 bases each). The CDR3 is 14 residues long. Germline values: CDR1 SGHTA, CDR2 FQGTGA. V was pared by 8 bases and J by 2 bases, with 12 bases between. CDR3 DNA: TGTGCCAGCCGCAGGGACGGAAACACCGGGGAGCTGTTTTTT. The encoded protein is CASRRDGNTGELFF.

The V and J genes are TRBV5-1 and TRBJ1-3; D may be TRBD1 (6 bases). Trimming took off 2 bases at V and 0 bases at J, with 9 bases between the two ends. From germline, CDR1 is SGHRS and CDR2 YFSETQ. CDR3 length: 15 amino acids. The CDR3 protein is CASSFGRGSGNTIYF. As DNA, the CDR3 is TGCGCCAGCAGCTTTGGCAGGGGCTCTGGAAACACCATATATTTT.

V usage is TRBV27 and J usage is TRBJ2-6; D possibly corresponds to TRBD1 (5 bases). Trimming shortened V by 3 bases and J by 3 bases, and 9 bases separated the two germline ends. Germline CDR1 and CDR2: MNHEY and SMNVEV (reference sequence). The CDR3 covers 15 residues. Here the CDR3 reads CASSFRGFGANVLTF. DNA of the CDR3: TGTGCCAGCAGTTTTAGGGGATTTGGGGCCAACGTCCTGACTTTC. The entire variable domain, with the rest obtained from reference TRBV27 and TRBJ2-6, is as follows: EAQVTQNPRYLITVTGKKLTVTCSQNMNHEYMSWYRQDPGLGLRQIYYSMNVEVTDKGDVPEGYKVSRKEKRNFPLILESPSPNQTSLYFCASSFRGFGANVLTFGAGSRLTVL.

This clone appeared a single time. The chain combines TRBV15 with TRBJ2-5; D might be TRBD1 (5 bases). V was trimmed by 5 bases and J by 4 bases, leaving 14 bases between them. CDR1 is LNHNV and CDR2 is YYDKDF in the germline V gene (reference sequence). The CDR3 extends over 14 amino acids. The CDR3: CATSPQGARETQYF. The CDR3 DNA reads TGTGCCACCAGCCCCCAGGGTGCGCGAGAGACCCAGTACTTC.

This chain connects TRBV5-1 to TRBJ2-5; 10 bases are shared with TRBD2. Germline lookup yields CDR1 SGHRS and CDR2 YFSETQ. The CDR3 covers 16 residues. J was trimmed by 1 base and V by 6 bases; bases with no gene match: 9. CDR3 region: CASNPGVAGGQETQYF. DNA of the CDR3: TGCGCCAGCAACCCCGGTGTAGCGGGAGGCCAAGAGACCCAGTACTTC.

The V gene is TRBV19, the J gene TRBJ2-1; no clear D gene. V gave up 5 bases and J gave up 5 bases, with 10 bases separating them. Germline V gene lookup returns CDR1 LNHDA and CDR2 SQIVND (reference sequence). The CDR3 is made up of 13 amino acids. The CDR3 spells CASSPYLNNEQFF. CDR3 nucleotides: TGTGCCAGTAGTCCGTACTTGAACAATGAGCAGTTCTTC. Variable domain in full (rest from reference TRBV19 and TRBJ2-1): DGGITQSPKYLFRKEGQNVTLSCEQNLNHDAMYWYRQDPGQGLRLIYYSQIVNDFQKGDIAEGYSVSREKKESFPLTVTSAQKNPTAFYLCASSPYLNNEQFFGPGTRLTVL.

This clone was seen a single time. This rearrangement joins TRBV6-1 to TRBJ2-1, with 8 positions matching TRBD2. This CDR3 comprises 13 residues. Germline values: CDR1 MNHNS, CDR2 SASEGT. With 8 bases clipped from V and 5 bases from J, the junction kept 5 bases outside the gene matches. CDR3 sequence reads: CASRGLVNNEQFF. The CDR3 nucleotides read TGTGCCAGCCGGGGACTAGTGAACAATGAGCAGTTCTTC.

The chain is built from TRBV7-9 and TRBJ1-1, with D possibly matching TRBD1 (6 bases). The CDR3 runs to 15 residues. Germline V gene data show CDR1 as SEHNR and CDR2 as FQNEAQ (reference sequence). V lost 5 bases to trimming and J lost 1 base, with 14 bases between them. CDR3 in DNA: TGTGCCAGCAGCGGGATCAAGGGACAGAACACTGAAGCTTTCTTT. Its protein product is CASSGIKGQNTEAFF. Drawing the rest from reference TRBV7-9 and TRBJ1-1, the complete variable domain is DTGVSQNPRHKITKRGQNVTFRCDPISEHNRLYWYRQTLGQGPEFLTYFQNEAQLEKSRLLSDRFSAERPKGSFSTLEIQRTEQGDSAMYLCASSGIKGQNTEAFFGQGTRLTVV.

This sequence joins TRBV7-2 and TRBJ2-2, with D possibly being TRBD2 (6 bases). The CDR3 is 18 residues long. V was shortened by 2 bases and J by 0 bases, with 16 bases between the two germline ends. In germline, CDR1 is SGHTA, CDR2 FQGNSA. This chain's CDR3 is CASSLLPPGTSNTGELFF. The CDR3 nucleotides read TGTGCCAGCAGCTTACTCCCCCCCGGGACTTCGAACACCGGGGAGCTGTTTTTT.

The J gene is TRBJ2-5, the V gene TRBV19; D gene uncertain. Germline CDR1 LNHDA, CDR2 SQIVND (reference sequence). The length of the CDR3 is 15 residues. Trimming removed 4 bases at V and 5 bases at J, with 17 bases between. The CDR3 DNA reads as TGTGCCAGTAGTAACCTCGGGCAGGTTTGGGAGACCCAGTACTTC. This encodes CASSNLGQVWETQYF.

The CDR3 spells CASSLGQGAGELFF. In nucleotides, the CDR3 is TGTGCCAGCAGTTTGGGACAGGGGGCCGGGGAGCTGTTTTTT. The rearrangement uses TRBV28 and TRBJ2-2; the match to TRBD1 covers 11 bases. Trimming removed 3 bases from V and 6 bases from J; junction bases left unmatched: 0. The CDR3 runs to 14 residues. Germline-derived CDR1 and CDR2 are MDHEN and SYDVKM.

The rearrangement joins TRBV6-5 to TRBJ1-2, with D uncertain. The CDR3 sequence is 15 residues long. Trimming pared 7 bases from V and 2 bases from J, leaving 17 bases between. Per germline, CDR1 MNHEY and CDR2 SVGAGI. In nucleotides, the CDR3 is TGTGCCAGCAAAACTACCCTCGGGGTAAACTATGGCTACACCTTC. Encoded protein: CASKTTLGVNYGYTF.

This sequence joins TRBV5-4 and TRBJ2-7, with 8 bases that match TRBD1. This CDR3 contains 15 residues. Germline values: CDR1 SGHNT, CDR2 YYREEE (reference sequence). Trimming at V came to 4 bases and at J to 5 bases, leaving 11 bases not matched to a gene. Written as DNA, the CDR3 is TGTGCCAGCAGCGCGCGGGGCAGGGGGCTGAACGAGCAGTACTTC. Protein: CASSARGRGLNEQYF.

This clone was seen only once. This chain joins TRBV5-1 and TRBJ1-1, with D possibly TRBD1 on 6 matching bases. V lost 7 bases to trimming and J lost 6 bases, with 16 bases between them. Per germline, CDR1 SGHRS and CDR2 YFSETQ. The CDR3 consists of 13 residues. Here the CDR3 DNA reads TGCGCCAGCCTTTTTTCAGGGGACGCTGAAGCTTTCTTT. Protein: CASLFSGDAEAFF.